Listed here are 29 T cell receptor beta chains from one sample, sequenced in a study of T-cell memory formation after mild COVID-19. From the 5' RACE reads, TCRdb called clonotypes with MiXCR, one entry per CDR3 protein. Seen here are about 400,000 distinct CDR3 sequences, more than 20% observed once, and the top ten hold over 10%. The sequencing input was PBMCs or a T cell subset sorted from them (not recorded which). These receptors all stem from an adult woman who had mild COVID-19 (a few samples of this study predate the infection). Cell type and time point are not known.

The rearrangement uses TRBV4-3 and TRBJ2-2; TRBD2 matches at 12 bases. Germline trimming cut 4 bases from V and 5 bases from J; bases unmatched to any gene: 8. Per germline, CDR1 LGHNA and CDR2 YSLEER. The length of the CDR3 is 17 residues. The CDR3 loop is CASSRSGTSGYTGELFF. Here the CDR3 DNA reads TGCGCCAGCAGCCGTTCCGGGACTAGCGGGTATACCGGGGAGCTGTTTTTT.

This clonotype occurred a few times. The chain employs TRBV9 and TRBJ2-2; D may be TRBD1 (6 bases). CDR3 length: 14 residues. Deletions cut 6 bases from V and 0 bases from J, with 9 bases between. CDR1 and CDR2 (germline): SGDLS, YYNGEE. Here the CDR3 reads CASKRDTNTGELFF. The CDR3 DNA follows: TGTGCCAGCAAAAGGGACACGAACACCGGGGAGCTGTTTTTT.

CDR3 nucleotides: TGTGCCACCAGTGGAGAGGGCAAGGATGAAAAACTGTTTTTT. Residues: CATSGEGKDEKLFF. The chain recombines TRBV24-1 with TRBJ1-4, with D unclear. The CDR3 is 14 amino acids. Germline assignment: CDR1 KGHDR and CDR2 SFDVKD. V was trimmed by 5 bases and J by 6 bases, leaving 12 bases between them.

This clonotype was detected a few times. The rearrangement joins TRBV5-1 to TRBJ2-1, with 8 bases lining up with TRBD2. Per germline, CDR1 SGHRS and CDR2 YFSETQ. J gave up 9 bases and V 0 bases, and 8 bases lay outside the gene matches. This CDR3 has 15 amino acids. The chain's CDR3 is CASSLARGASGEQFF. CDR3 sequence (DNA): TGCGCCAGCAGCTTGGCGCGGGGGGCATCTGGTGAGCAGTTCTTC.

This clonotype was detected many times. In DNA form, the CDR3 reads TGTGCCAGTAGTATCGATGTCAGGGCCCTTGATGAGCAGTTCTTC. Translating it yields CASSIDVRALDEQFF. The V and J genes are TRBV19 and TRBJ2-1, with D possibly matching TRBD1 (5 bases). V lost 3 bases and J lost 8, with 17 bases in between. The V gene's germline CDR1 is LNHDA and CDR2 SQIVND (reference sequence). CDR3 length: 15 residues.

The chain employs TRBV15 and TRBJ2-1, with 9 positions matching TRBD2. CDR3 size: 15 residues. CDR1 is LNHNV and CDR2 is YYDKDF in the germline V gene (reference sequence). Unmatched junction bases numbered 10, after V lost 0 bases and J lost 13 bases. The chain's CDR3 is CATSREVGGGAQQFF. In DNA form, the CDR3 reads TGTGCCACCAGCAGAGAGGTCGGCGGGGGGGCTCAACAGTTCTTC. Full variable domain (missing parts from reference TRBV15 and TRBJ2-1): DAMVIQNPRYQVTQFGKPVTLSCSQTLNHNVMYWYQQKSSQAPKLLFHYYDKDFNNEADTPDNFQSRRPNTSFCFLDIRSPGLGDTAMYLCATSREVGGGAQQFFGPGTRLTVL.

The rearrangement links TRBV3-1 to TRBJ1-5; possibly TRBD1 for D (6 bases). V dropped 3 bases and J dropped 7 bases, with 13 bases sitting between them. This CDR3 is 14 amino acids long. CDR1 is LGHDT, CDR2 YNNKEL, per germline (reference sequence). CDR3 amino acids: CASSQTGSWQPQHF. The DNA of the CDR3 is TGTGCCAGCAGCCAGACAGGTTCCTGGCAGCCCCAGCATTTT.

The V call is TRBV10-3, the J call TRBJ2-6; D ambiguous. The CDR3 has 16 amino acids. Germline V gene data show CDR1 as ENHRY and CDR2 as SYGVKD. Trimming took 0 bases from V and 3 from J, leaving 9 bases between them. CDR3 nucleotide sequence: TGTGCCATCAGTGAGTCGGCAGCCGATGGGGCCAACGTCCTGACTTTC. This translates into CAISESAADGANVLTF.

A few counts support this clonotype. This rearrangement joins TRBV7-3 to TRBJ1-5; the D is unclear. The CDR3 has 14 amino acids. Germline-derived CDR1 and CDR2 are SGHTA and FQGTGA. V lost 5 bases, J lost 6 bases, and 14 bases lay in between. Written as DNA, the CDR3 is TGTGCCAGCAGCCCGAATGGGCCGGGTCAGCCCCAGCATTTT. Protein product: CASSPNGPGQPQHF.

The chain is built from TRBV29-1 and TRBJ2-1; no reliable D call. Trimming took off 7 bases at V and 1 base at J, with 11 bases between the two ends. Germline loops: CDR1 SQVTM, CDR2 ANQGSEA. The CDR3 has 13 residues. The CDR3 loop is CSARHGSYNEQFF. The CDR3 DNA reads as TGCAGCGCTCGACATGGATCCTACAATGAGCAGTTCTTC.

The V call is TRBV24-1, the J call TRBJ2-1, with 8 bases fitting TRBD2. J was trimmed by 2 bases and V by 5 bases; bases with no gene match: 4. The germline gives CDR1 KGHDR, CDR2 SFDVKD. The length of the CDR3 is 15 residues. For the CDR3, the DNA is TGTGCCACCAGTGCGGTAGCGGGGACCTACAATGAGCAGTTCTTC. Translating gives CATSAVAGTYNEQFF.

This CDR3 reads CASSPSGGTNNEQFF. The CDR3 nucleotides read TGTGCCAGCAGCCCTAGCGGGGGGACCAACAATGAGCAGTTCTTC. The chain combines TRBV7-3 with TRBJ2-1, with 11 bases identical to TRBD2. The V gene end was trimmed by 5 bases and the J gene end by 5 bases; junction bases not matched to a gene: 5. The CDR3 is 15 residues long. The germline V gene encodes CDR1 SGHTA and CDR2 FQGTGA.

This sequence joins TRBV29-1 and TRBJ2-2; D perhaps matches TRBD2 (5 bases). The CDR3 has 15 residues. Looked up from germline, CDR1 is SQVTM and CDR2 is ANQGSEA. The V end was cut by 1 base, the J end by 2 bases, with 11 bases between. The CDR3 region has the DNA TGCAGCGTTGAAGGGGAGCAGACTAACACCGGGGAGCTGTTTTTT. Translating gives CSVEGEQTNTGELFF.

In this sample, this clonotype turned up a few times. The V and J genes are TRBV5-1 and TRBJ1-1; D is perhaps TRBD1 (6 bases). The germline V gene has CDR1 SGHRS and CDR2 YFSETQ. CDR3 length: 16 residues. Trimming stripped 0 bases from V and 4 bases from J, with 16 bases between. CDR3 coding DNA: TGCGCCAGCAGCTTGGGGGCAGGGGCAAGTGGCACTGAAGCTTTCTTT. Encoded protein: CASSLGAGASGTEAFF.

V gene TRBV6-2 or TRBV6-3 combines with J gene TRBJ2-5; maybe TRBD1 (6 bases). This CDR3 has 16 residues. The germline V gene has CDR1 MNHEY and CDR2 SVGEGT. The V end was cut by 3 bases, the J end by 3 bases, with 17 bases between. In DNA form, the CDR3 reads TGTGCCAGCAGTTATTTCCGGGACACAGGAAAAGAGACCCAGTACTTC. Amino acid sequence: CASSYFRDTGKETQYF.

This clonotype has just a few counts. The rearrangement uses TRBV5-5 and TRBJ1-4, with D unclear. The ends were cut back, 4 bases at V and 4 bases at J, with 11 bases in the middle. Looked up from germline, CDR1 is SGHKS and CDR2 is YYEKEE (reference sequence). The CDR3 runs to 14 residues. The CDR3 DNA reads as TGTGCCAGCAGCCCGACGGAGTATAATGAAAAACTGTTTTTT. It yields the protein CASSPTEYNEKLFF.

This clonotype showed up just a few times. The gene calls are TRBV24-1 and TRBJ2-3, with a possible D match to TRBD1 (5 bases). Germline V gene lookup returns CDR1 KGHDR and CDR2 SFDVKD. CDR3 length: 12 residues. Deletions cut 4 bases from V and 14 bases from J, with 15 bases between. In DNA form, the CDR3 reads TGTGCCACCAGTGAGGCTGACAGAAAACTGTATTTT. Its protein product is CATSEADRKLYF.

Only a few counts were recorded for this clonotype. The chain employs TRBV7-8 and TRBJ2-3, with D perhaps TRBD1 or TRBD2 (6 bases each). Deletions cut 7 bases from V and 4 bases from J, with 12 bases between. The CDR3 length is 13 residues. Germline loops: CDR1 SGHVS, CDR2 FQNEAQ. CDR3 loop: CASTYGGPDTQYF. The CDR3, as DNA: TGTGCCAGCACCTATGGGGGGCCAGATACGCAGTATTTT.

The rearrangement uses TRBV30 and TRBJ2-1; D might be TRBD1 or TRBD2, each matching 7 bases. The CDR3 length is 15 residues. V shed 0 bases and J shed 6 bases, with 15 bases lying between them. In germline, CDR1 is GTSNPN, CDR2 SVGIG (reference sequence). The CDR3, as DNA: TGTGCCTGGAGTGTAGGGGGCGGCGGGGGCAATGAGCAGTTCTTC. Translated, it gives CAWSVGGGGGNEQFF.

The chain employs TRBV24-1 and TRBJ2-7; 7 nucleotides match TRBD1. Germline V gives CDR1 KGHDR, CDR2 SFDVKD. This CDR3 region has 15 residues. The ends lost 2 bases at V and 4 bases at J; junction bases unmatched: 7. The CDR3 region has the DNA TGTGCCACCAGTGATTCCCGACAGGGTGGGTACGAGCAGTACTTC. Translated: CATSDSRQGGYEQYF.

This clonotype has only a few counts. The V and J genes are TRBV6-5 and TRBJ1-1; D unresolved. This CDR3 has 13 amino acids. V lost 2 bases to trimming and J lost 4 bases, with 8 bases between them. Germline V gene sequence: CDR1 MNHEY, CDR2 SVGAGI. The CDR3 loop is CASSYKAGTEAFF. In DNA form, the CDR3 reads TGTGCCAGCAGTTACAAGGCGGGCACTGAAGCTTTCTTT.

This clonotype came up a few times. The chain links TRBV7-2 to TRBJ2-7; 7 nucleotides match TRBD2. Germline V gene lookup returns CDR1 SGHTA and CDR2 FQGNSA. J was trimmed by 4 bases and V by 1 base; bases with no gene match: 7. The CDR3 length is 15 residues. The CDR3 nucleotides read TGTGCCAGCAGCTTAGTACGGGAGGCCATGTACGAGCAGTACTTC. It yields the protein CASSLVREAMYEQYF.

This chain uses TRBV3-1 with TRBJ1-1; D gene ambiguous. The germline V gene encodes CDR1 LGHDT and CDR2 YNNKEL (reference sequence). The CDR3 is 14 residues long. Trimming shortened V by 1 base and J by 3 bases, and 9 bases separated the two germline ends. The CDR3 sequence is CASSQAVEHTEAFF. The CDR3 nucleotides are TGTGCCAGCAGCCAAGCGGTGGAGCACACTGAAGCTTTCTTT. The full variable domain, with the rest looked up from reference TRBV3-1 and TRBJ1-1, is DTAVSQTPKYLVTQMGNDKSIKCEQNLGHDTMYWYKQDSKKFLKIMFSYNNKELIINETVPNRFSPKSPDKAHLNLHINSLELGDSAVYFCASSQAVEHTEAFFGQGTRLTVV.

V gene TRBV7-3 combines with J gene TRBJ2-7; D not resolved. V was trimmed by 5 bases and J by 2 bases, leaving 16 bases between them. This CDR3 is 15 amino acids long. Germline-derived CDR1 and CDR2 are SGHTA and FQGTGA. This CDR3 is CASSIGSRAAYEQYF. The DNA for the CDR3 is TGTGCCAGCAGCATCGGTTCCAGAGCCGCCTACGAGCAGTACTTC.

The chain joins TRBV6-1 to TRBJ1-2; TRBD1 agrees at 7 bases. With 4 bases clipped from V and 3 bases from J, the junction kept 8 bases outside the gene matches. The CDR3 totals 15 residues. CDR1 and CDR2 (germline): MNHNS, SASEGT. The CDR3 bases are TGTGCCAGCAGTGGGGACAGCACCGGGGACTATGGCTACACCTTC. Translation gives CASSGDSTGDYGYTF.

This clonotype has more than one count but fewer than ten. The chain uses TRBV5-1 and TRBJ2-3; maybe TRBD2 (7 bases). Germline lookup yields CDR1 SGHRS and CDR2 YFSETQ. The CDR3 consists of 14 residues. The ends were cut back, 4 bases at V and 5 bases at J, with 14 bases in the middle. CDR3 loop: CASSPTGRGDTQYF. The CDR3 bases are TGCGCCAGCAGCCCTACAGGGAGGGGAGATACGCAGTATTTT.

This clonotype showed up many times. V usage is TRBV20-1 and J usage is TRBJ2-5; TRBD2 aligns across 7 bases. The CDR3 has 14 residues. The trim removed 4 bases at V and 6 bases at J, leaving 11 bases unmatched. Germline V gene sequence: CDR1 DFQATT, CDR2 SNEGSKA (reference sequence). In DNA, the CDR3 is TGCAGTGCTACCGATCTAGCGGTCATGAAGACCCAGTACTTC. This translates into CSATDLAVMKTQYF.

This clonotype appeared a few times. One junction end does not reproduce the germline sequence, and a read error may be involved. V usage is TRBV15 and J usage is TRBJ2-1; D is tentatively TRBD1 or TRBD2 (6 bases each). CDR3 length: 11 residues. Germline V gene sequence: CDR1 LNHNV, CDR2 YYDKDF (reference sequence). The CDR3, as DNA: TGTGCCACCAGCAAGGGACGGGGGCAGCTCTTC. Encoded protein: CATSKGRGQLF.

The chain has TRBV14 and TRBJ1-5; 9 bases align to TRBD1. V lost 0 bases and J lost 0; bases outside the gene matches: 12. The CDR3 spans 20 residues. CDR1 is SGHDN and CDR2 is FVKESK in the germline V gene. This CDR3 is CASSQEGDRVGGDSNQPQHF. CDR3 DNA sequence: TGTGCCAGCAGCCAAGAGGGGGACAGGGTTGGTGGTGATAGCAATCAGCCCCAGCATTTT.